These 9 T cell receptor beta chains came from one sample sequenced in a study of blood T cell repertoires in COVID-19. Profiling relied on immunoSEQ multiplex PCR, and the TCRdb table lists in-frame clones only, not all of them. The sample consists of around 20,000 clones, approximately 90% of them appearing once. Material: peripheral blood. All receptors come from a human donor in a cohort sampled during active COVID-19.

V is TRBV19 and J is TRBJ2-2, with D unresolved. The CDR3 runs to 13 residues. Germline-derived CDR1 and CDR2 are LNHDA and SQIVND (reference sequence). Trimming left V 9 bases short and J 3 bases short, with 11 bases between. Here the CDR3 reads CASLVTDTGELFF. Written as DNA, the CDR3 is TGTGCCAGCCTAGTTACGGACACCGGGGAGCTGTTTTTT.

V gene TRBV5-3 combines with J gene TRBJ2-7, with 8 positions matching TRBD2. TRBV5-3 is designated an ORF whose function remains uncertain. The ends lost 0 bases at V and 3 bases at J; junction bases unmatched: 8. This CDR3 spans 16 amino acids. CDR3 DNA sequence: TGTGCCAGAAGCTTGGATGGGACTAGAGAGGTCTACGAGCAGTACTTC. Protein product: CARSLDGTREVYEQYF.

This clone was seen a handful of times. The J gene is TRBJ1-1, the V gene TRBV6-6; D possibly corresponds to TRBD1 (5 bases). CDR1 is MNHNY and CDR2 is SVGAGI in the germline V gene (reference sequence). Trimming left V 8 bases short and J 5 bases short, with 15 bases between. The CDR3 extends over 13 amino acids. The CDR3 DNA is TGTGCCAGCGCACAGGTTTCGGAGACTGAAGCTTTCTTT. Its translation: CASAQVSETEAFF.

The chain recombines TRBV19 with TRBJ2-3; 8 nucleotides line up with TRBD2. Germline V lookup: CDR1 LNHDA, CDR2 SQIVND (reference sequence). There are 14 residues in the CDR3. Unmatched junction bases numbered 4, after V lost 5 bases and J lost 3 bases. The CDR3 sequence is CASSPAGGTDTQYF. CDR3 DNA: TGTGCCAGTAGTCCCGCGGGGGGAACAGATACGCAGTATTTT.

The chain employs TRBV25-1 and TRBJ1-4; D is unclear. Germline V gene lookup returns CDR1 MGHDK and CDR2 SYGVNS. CDR3 size: 17 residues. V was pared by 1 base and J by 8 bases, with 20 bases between. DNA for the CDR3: TGTGCCAGCAGTGAATTTGGAGGATTCAAAGATGTGGAAAAACTGTTTTTT. As protein: CASSEFGGFKDVEKLFF.

V and J are TRBV10-3 and TRBJ2-1; possible D gene TRBD2, 6 bases. From germline, CDR1 is ENHRY and CDR2 SYGVKD. The CDR3 contains 14 residues. The V end lost 11 bases, the J end lost 4 bases, and 18 bases lay between the germline ends. CDR3 coding DNA: TGTGCCGCCTCCGGGGGTTCCGGGTACAATGAGCAGTTCTTC. It encodes CAASGGSGYNEQFF.

The chain is built from TRBV28 and TRBJ1-1; 7 bases are a match to TRBD1. Germline V gives CDR1 MDHEN, CDR2 SYDVKM. The CDR3 contains 16 residues. V dropped 6 bases and J dropped 2; count of bases not matched to a gene: 12. DNA of the CDR3: TGTGCCAGCAGAGCCGCTGACAGGGTTGGAAACACTGAAGCTTTCTTT. Protein sequence: CASRAADRVGNTEAFF.

The chain has TRBV5-1 and TRBJ2-3; D call uncertain. The germline gives CDR1 SGHRS, CDR2 YFSETQ. The V gene lost 0 bases and the J gene lost 4 bases, with 12 bases spanning the gap. This CDR3 region has 15 residues. The CDR3 region is CASSLGVPPADTQYF. The CDR3 DNA sequence: TGCGCCAGCAGCTTGGGAGTGCCCCCCGCAGATACGCAGTATTTT.

The chain employs TRBV6-1 and TRBJ1-1; D unresolved. CDR1 and CDR2 (germline): MNHNS, SASEGT. V was trimmed by 4 bases and J by 0 bases, leaving 15 bases between them. CDR3 length: 16 amino acids. The CDR3 spells CASSGVMGGMNTEAFF. The CDR3 DNA follows: TGTGCCAGCAGTGGAGTTATGGGAGGGATGAACACTGAAGCTTTCTTT.